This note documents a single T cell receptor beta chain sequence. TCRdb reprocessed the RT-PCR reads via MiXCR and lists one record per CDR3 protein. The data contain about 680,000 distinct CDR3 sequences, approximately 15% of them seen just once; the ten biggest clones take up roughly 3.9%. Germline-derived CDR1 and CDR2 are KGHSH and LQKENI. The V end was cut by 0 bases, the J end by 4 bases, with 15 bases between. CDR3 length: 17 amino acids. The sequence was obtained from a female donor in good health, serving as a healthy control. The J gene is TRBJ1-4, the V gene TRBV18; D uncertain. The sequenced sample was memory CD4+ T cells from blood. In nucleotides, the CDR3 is TGTGCCAGCTCACCACCATCTTCGGCAGGTAGTAATGAAAAACTGTTTTTT. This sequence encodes CASSPPSSAGSNEKLFF.